The 6 T cell receptor beta chains listed next were all sequenced from one sample in a study of response to subunit inactivated influenza vaccine (dated by TCRdb to the late 2010s). Libraries were prepared through RT-PCR. Sequencing was carried out with an Illumina HiSeq 2500. TCRdb's own reprocessing of the public reads used fastp at Q25 and MiXCR and kept productive beta chains. Each CDR3 protein appears once, grouped with its most common genes and DNA. For this sample there are hundreds of thousands of distinct CDR3 sequences; 15% to 17% appear just once. 11% of the sample lies in the top ten. The sequences come from PBMCs from blood, collected 11 to 12 days after vaccination. The receptors were sampled from a man aged 50 to 59 who received an inactivated influenza vaccine. Donor details come from another sample of the same person, matched by shared clones.

This clonotype occurred once. The chain combines TRBV4-3 with TRBJ1-1; D call uncertain. Trimming stripped 3 bases from V and 7 bases from J, with 21 bases between. The CDR3 spans 16 residues. Germline V lookup: CDR1 LGHNA, CDR2 YSLEER. In DNA, the CDR3 is TGCGCCAGCAGCCAGTTCTCCCAGTCGGCCCTTCTTGAAGCTTTCTTT. Its translation is CASSQFSQSALLEAFF.

This chain joins TRBV7-2 and TRBJ2-5, with a weak D call TRBD1 (5 bases). Deletions cut 1 base from V and 2 bases from J, with 14 bases between. The germline V gene encodes CDR1 SGHTA and CDR2 FQGNSA. The CDR3 runs 16 residues. In nucleotides, the CDR3 is TGTGCCAGCAGCTTAGACGCAGGGATCGAACAAGAGACCCAGTACTTC. Protein: CASSLDAGIEQETQYF. The variable domain in full, with the rest retrieved from reference TRBV7-2 and TRBJ2-5, is GAGVSQSPSNKVTEKGKDVELRCDPISGHTALYWYRQSLGQGLEFLIYFQGNSAPDKSGLPSDRFSAERTGGSVSTLTIQRTQQEDSAVYLCASSLDAGIEQETQYFGPGTRLLVL.

This clonotype appeared once. This chain connects TRBV28 to TRBJ2-5, with a weak D call TRBD2 (5 bases). The germline V and J ends were trimmed by 6 bases and 3 bases, with 14 bases remaining between them. CDR3 length: 14 amino acids. Germline V CDR1 and CDR2: MDHEN, SYDVKM. The DNA of the CDR3 is TGTGCCAGCAGCTCCGCGGACTTGAAAGAGACCCAGTACTTC. Protein: CASSSADLKETQYF.

The chain employs TRBV7-2 and TRBJ2-3, with TRBD2 matching over 8 bases. V was clipped by 6 bases and J by 9 bases; unmatched bases: 11. Germline-derived CDR1 and CDR2 are SGHTA and FQGNSA. CDR3 length: 14 residues. CDR3: CASSISGAAGTQYF. CDR3 bases: TGTGCCAGCAGTATTAGCGGGGCCGCGGGAACGCAGTATTTT.

The chain joins TRBV7-2 to TRBJ2-3; 8 bases are a match to TRBD2. This CDR3 contains 15 residues. V lost 5 bases and J lost 4; bases outside the gene matches: 8. Germline V gene lookup returns CDR1 SGHTA and CDR2 FQGNSA. For the CDR3, the DNA is TGTGCCAGCAGCCCAAAAGCGGGGGCTGCAGATACGCAGTATTTT. Translating it yields CASSPKAGAADTQYF.

This clonotype has a handful of counts. A read error may be the cause here, since a much bigger clone is one base away. The V and J genes are TRBV27 and TRBJ2-7, with TRBD1 matching 7 bases. Germline values: CDR1 MNHEY, CDR2 SMNVEV (reference sequence). The CDR3 loop spans 14 amino acids. The CDR3 sequence is CVSSLLGGRYEQYF. The DNA of the CDR3 is TGTGTCAGCAGTTTATTAGGGGGCCGGTACGAGCAGTACTTC.